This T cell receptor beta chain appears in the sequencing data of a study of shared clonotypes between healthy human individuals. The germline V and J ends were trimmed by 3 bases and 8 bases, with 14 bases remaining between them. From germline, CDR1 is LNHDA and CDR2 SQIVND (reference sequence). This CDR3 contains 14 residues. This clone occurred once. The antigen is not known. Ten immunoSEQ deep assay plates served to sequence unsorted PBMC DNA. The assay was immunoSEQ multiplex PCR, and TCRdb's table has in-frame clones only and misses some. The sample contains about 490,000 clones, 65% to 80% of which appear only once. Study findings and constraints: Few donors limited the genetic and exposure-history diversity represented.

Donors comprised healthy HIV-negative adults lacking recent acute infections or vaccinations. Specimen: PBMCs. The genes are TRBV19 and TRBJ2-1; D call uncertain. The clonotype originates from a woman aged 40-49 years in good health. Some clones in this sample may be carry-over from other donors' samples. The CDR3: CASSILGDVDEQFF. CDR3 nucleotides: TGTGCCAGTAGTATTCTAGGTGACGTCGATGAGCAGTTCTTC.